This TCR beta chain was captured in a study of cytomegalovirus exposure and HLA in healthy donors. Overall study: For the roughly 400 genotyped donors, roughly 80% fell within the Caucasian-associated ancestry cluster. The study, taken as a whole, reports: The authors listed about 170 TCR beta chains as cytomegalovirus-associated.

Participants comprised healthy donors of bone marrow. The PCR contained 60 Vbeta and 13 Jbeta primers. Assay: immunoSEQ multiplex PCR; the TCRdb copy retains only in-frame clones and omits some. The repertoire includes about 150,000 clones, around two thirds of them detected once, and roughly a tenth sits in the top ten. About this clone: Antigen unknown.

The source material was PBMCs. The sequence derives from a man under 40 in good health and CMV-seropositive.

The CDR3 loop reads CASSDGVGQGKSQHF. CDR3 nucleotides: TGTGCCAGCAGTGATGGAGTGGGACAGGGGAAGTCCCAGCATTTT. The chain has TRBV6-1 and TRBJ1-5, with TRBD1 matching 10 bases. Germline V gene data show CDR1 as MNHNS and CDR2 as SASEGT. V shed 3 bases, J shed 11 bases, and the junction held 10 bases outside the gene matches. The CDR3 spans 15 residues.